Sequencing of this TCR beta chain was carried out in a study of beta chain features in type 1 diabetes listed by TCRdb under 2018. Background on the whole study: No differences in mean age, gender distribution, total cell number or subset yield were found between patients and healthy donors. Whereas all 30 or so donors provided naive and central memory subsets, regulatory and stem cell-like memory subsets were isolated from just 8 patients and about 8 healthy donors. In the study, recently diagnosed type 1 diabetes patients and matched healthy donors were compared on the TCRB repertoires of their sorted circulating CD4+ T cell subsets. A total of 90 million to 140 million sorted cells were examined across all samples, and RNA yield correlated strongly with the number of cells per subset. General findings and caveats noted by the study authors: Naive, central memory and regulatory TCRB repertoires appeared to be more similar among patients than among healthy donors. At VDJ recombination sites, patients with type 1 diabetes made fewer insertions and deleted more nucleotides, a pattern implying thymic rearrangement abnormalities. Because cDNA rather than genomic DNA was sequenced, highly expressing activated cells could have been over-represented, although no difference in activation and CD3 levels was found between groups. PCR might favor shorter templates, but patient and control samples were amplified and corrected together, so any skew would affect both groups equally. Only small numbers of individuals were included in the HLA sub-analyses, which left unresolved whether HLA type had any influence on TCRB rearrangement. In all four CD4+ subsets, TCRB CDR3 length was moderately but significantly shorter in type 1 diabetes patients.

The entire isolated RNA was reverse transcribed using the High Capacity cDNA Reverse Transcription Kit, and thus expressed TCRB transcripts were sequenced. Deep immunoSEQ sequencing was performed on naive, central memory and regulatory T cell samples, with an average of around 3.5 million total reads per sample. Sorted cells were lysed in RLT buffer, and RNA was extracted using DNase-treated RNeasy Micro or Mini kits according to cell number. To prevent cross-contamination, every cell subset was processed on its own, while patient and healthy donor samples were processed together. Using the immunoSEQ multiplex PCR, TCRB sequences were amplified from cDNA into 87-bp fragments spanning the CDR3 region. Sequencing of the amplicons was done on the Illumina HiSeq platform. In the authors' own workflow: Synthetic template baselines were used to correct PCR bias computationally, reads within Hamming distance 2 were collapsed, and singletons that could not be merged were discarded. Reads were aligned to IMGT to assign V, D and J genes, CDR3 length, and insertions or deletions at six rearrangement sites. Within each subset, clonotype counts were normalized to sorted cell number, after which true diversity and Gini coefficients were computed with the tcR R package. The overlap coefficient, calculated on TCRB nucleotide sequences, was used to measure repertoire sharing. Out-of-frame TCRB sequences from naive cells were analyzed to stand in for the pre-selection repertoire. This is the immuneACCESS table as TCRdb keeps it, with only in-frame sequences that have V and J called. A part of the clones is gone; compared with another copy, unresolved V genes explain less than half, and the rest is unexplained. The V and J calls and clone size were taken over from that table, and D and trimming were inferred from the DNA. In this sample the table shows 350,000 to 400,000 clones, about 15% of which occur a single time. Roughly 0.019% of the sample goes to the ten largest clones.

A word on this clone: The antigen it recognizes is unknown. Base qualities are not at hand, and no much larger clone is one base apart.

From each donor, a single peripheral blood sample of approximately 110 mL on average was drawn into heparinised tubes. Naive, central memory, regulatory and stem cell-like memory CD4+ T cells were sorted on a BD FACSAria II using a panel including CD45RO, CCR7, CD25, CD127, CD95 and CD27. Purity was above 98% for every sorted population. Right away, PBMCs were isolated by Lymphoprep density gradient centrifugation and were stained directly, with no culture step. So that batch effects would be minimized, each experiment stained and sorted samples in pairs, pairing one healthy donor with one patient. According to the germline V gene, CDR1 reads MGHDK and CDR2 reads SYGVNS. Spanning cysteine to phenylalanine, the CDR3 consists of 16 amino acids. Only the CDR3 DNA stays, 48 bases, in frame from base 1. V is clipped by 8 bases and J by 5 bases, and the sequence between their germline boundaries is 24 bases long.

The sample consisted of naive CD4+ T cells from blood. This specimen's cell subset or site label, interpreted: true naive CD4+ T cells. The chain is assembled from TRBV25-1 and TRBJ2-5; the best D guess is TRBD1, with 5 bases matching. This receptor was obtained from a woman aged 18-35 years in good health. The DNA is TGTGCCAGCGGCCCACCATCGGACACCCAAGAGGAGACCCAGTACTTC. The resulting protein is CASGPPSDTQEETQYF.